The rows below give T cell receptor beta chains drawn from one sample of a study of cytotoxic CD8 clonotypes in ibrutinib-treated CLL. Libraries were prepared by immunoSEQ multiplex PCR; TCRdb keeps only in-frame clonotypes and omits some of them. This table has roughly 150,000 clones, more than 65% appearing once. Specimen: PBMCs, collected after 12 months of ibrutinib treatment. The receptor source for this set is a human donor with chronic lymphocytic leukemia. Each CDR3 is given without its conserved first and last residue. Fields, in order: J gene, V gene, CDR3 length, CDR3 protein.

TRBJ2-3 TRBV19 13 ASSQIRGSTDTQY
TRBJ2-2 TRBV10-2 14 ASSESPQGITGELF
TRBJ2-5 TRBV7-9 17 ASSLVGTGPNRGSETQY
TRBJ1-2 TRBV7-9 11 ASSPTHNYGYT
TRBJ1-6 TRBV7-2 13 ASSAPDRGHSPLH
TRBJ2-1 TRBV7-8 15 ASSLIAGGPSGNEQF
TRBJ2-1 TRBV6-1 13 ASLQGARSYNEQF
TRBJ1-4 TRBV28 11 AVRDSNNEKLF
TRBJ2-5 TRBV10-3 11 AIYDREKETQY
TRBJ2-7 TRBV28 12 ASRIGDRVYEQY
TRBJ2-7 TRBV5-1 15 ASSMGPQGAVSYEQY
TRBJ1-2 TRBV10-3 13 AITGTGRAESGYT
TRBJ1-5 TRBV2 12 ASSAGGGNQPQH
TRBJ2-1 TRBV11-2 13 ASSQSGSPVNEQF
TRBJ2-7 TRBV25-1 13 ASSGTRDRGYEQY
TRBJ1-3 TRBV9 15 ASSVGTGGSSGNTIY